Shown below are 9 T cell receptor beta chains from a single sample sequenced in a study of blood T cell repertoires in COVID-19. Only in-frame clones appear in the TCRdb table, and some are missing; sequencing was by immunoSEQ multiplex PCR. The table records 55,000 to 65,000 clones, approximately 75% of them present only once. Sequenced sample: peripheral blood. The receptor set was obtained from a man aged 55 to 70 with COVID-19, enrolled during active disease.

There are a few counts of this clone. The CDR3 region is CASSLGASRFF. In DNA, the CDR3 is TGTGCCAGCAGCTTAGGGGCTAGCCGGTTCTTC. The V call is TRBV7-2, the J call TRBJ2-1, with D perhaps matching TRBD2 (5 bases). Germline CDR1 reads SGHTA; CDR2 reads FQGNSA. Trimming removed 1 base at V and 15 bases at J, with 10 bases between. CDR3 size: 11 residues.

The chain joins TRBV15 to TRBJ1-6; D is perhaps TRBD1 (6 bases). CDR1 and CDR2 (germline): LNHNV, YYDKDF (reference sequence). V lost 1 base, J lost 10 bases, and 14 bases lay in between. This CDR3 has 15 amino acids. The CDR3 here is CATSRVRGGYSPLHF. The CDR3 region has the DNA TGTGCCACCAGCAGAGTAAGGGGGGGATACTCACCCCTCCACTTT. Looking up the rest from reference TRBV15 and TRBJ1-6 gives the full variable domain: DAMVIQNPRYQVTQFGKPVTLSCSQTLNHNVMYWYQQKSSQAPKLLFHYYDKDFNNEADTPDNFQSRRPNTSFCFLDIRSPGLGDTAMYLCATSRVRGGYSPLHFGNGTRLTVT.

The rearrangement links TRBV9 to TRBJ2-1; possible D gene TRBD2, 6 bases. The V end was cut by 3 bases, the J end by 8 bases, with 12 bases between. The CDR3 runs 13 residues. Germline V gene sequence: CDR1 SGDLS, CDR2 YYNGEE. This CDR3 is CASSGGLEHEQFF. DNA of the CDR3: TGTGCCAGCAGCGGGGGACTGGAACATGAGCAGTTCTTC.

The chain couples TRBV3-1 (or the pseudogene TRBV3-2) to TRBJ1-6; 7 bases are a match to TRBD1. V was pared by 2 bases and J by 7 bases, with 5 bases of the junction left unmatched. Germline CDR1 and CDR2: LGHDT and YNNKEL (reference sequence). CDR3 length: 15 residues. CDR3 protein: CASSQNPGQNSPLHF. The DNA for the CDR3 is TGTGCCAGCAGCCAAAACCCGGGACAGAATTCACCCCTCCACTTT.

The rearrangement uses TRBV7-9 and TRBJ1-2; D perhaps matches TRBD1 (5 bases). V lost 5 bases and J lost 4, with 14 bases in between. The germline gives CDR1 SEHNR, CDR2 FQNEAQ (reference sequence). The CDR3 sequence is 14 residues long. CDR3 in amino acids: CASSVQGYGYGYTF. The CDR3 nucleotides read TGTGCCAGCAGCGTTCAGGGTTACGGCTATGGCTACACCTTC.

CDR3: CASRVGGQKTDTQYF. CDR3 in DNA: TGTGCCAGCAGAGTCGGGGGGCAAAAGACAGATACGCAGTATTTT. The chain uses TRBV6-6 and TRBJ2-3; TRBD2 is a possible D gene (7 bases). The V gene's germline CDR1 is MNHNY and CDR2 SVGAGI (reference sequence). CDR3 length equals 15 residues. V was clipped by 6 bases and J by 3 bases, with 16 bases between them.

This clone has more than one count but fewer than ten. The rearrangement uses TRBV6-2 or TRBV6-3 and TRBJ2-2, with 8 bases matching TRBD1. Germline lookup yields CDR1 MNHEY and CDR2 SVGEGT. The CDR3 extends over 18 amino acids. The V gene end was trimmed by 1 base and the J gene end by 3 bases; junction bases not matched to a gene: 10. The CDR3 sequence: CASSYWTGPIKDTGELFF. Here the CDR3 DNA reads TGTGCCAGCAGTTACTGGACAGGGCCCATAAAGGACACCGGGGAGCTGTTTTTT.

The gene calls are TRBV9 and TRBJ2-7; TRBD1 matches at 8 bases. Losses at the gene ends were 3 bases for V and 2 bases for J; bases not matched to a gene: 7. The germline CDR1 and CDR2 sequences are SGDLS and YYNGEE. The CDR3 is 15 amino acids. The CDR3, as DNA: TGTGCCAGCAGCGGCGGACAGGGACCAACCTACGAGCAGTACTTC. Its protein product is CASSGGQGPTYEQYF.

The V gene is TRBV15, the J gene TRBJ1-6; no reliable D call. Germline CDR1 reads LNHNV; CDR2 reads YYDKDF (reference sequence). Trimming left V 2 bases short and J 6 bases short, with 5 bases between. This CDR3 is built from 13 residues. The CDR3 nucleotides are TGTGCCACCAGCAGAACAAGTAATTCACCCCTCCACTTT. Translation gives CATSRTSNSPLHF. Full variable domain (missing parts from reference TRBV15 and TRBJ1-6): DAMVIQNPRYQVTQFGKPVTLSCSQTLNHNVMYWYQQKSSQAPKLLFHYYDKDFNNEADTPDNFQSRRPNTSFCFLDIRSPGLGDTAMYLCATSRTSNSPLHFGNGTRLTVT.